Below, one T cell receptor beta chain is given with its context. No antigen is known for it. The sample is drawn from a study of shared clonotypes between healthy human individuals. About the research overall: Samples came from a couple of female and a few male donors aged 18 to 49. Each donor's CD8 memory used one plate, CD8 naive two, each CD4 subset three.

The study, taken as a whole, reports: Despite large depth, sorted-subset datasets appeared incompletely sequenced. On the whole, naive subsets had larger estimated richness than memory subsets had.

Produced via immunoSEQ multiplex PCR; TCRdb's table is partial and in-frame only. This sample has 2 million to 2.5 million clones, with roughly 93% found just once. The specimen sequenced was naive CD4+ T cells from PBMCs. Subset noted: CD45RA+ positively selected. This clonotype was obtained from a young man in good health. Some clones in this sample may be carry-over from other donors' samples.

The CDR3, as DNA: TGTGCCAGCAGCCTAGCGGGAGGCGGAGAGACCCAGTACTTC. It specifies CASSLAGGGETQYF. This chain uses TRBV5-4 with TRBJ2-5, with TRBD2 matching over 11 bases. The CDR3 extends over 14 amino acids. Germline V gene sequence: CDR1 SGHNT, CDR2 YYREEE (reference sequence). V lost 4 bases to trimming and J lost 4 bases; unmatched junction nucleotides: 3.